One and the same sample provided the 27 T cell receptor beta chains below, sequenced in a study of blood T cells in healthy people across ages. The authors ran a second PCR of 7 to 11 cycles using a sample-barcoded 5' primer and a J-beta primer mix. TCRdb passed the 5' RACE reads through MiXCR, listing each CDR3 protein once. The profile shows about 970,000 distinct CDR3 sequences, about 51% of them singletons. Sequenced sample: blood. The origin of the receptors is a woman aged 55-69 years in good health.

V and J are TRBV7-9 and TRBJ2-1; D is tentatively TRBD1 or TRBD2 (8 bases each). Between the trimmed V and J ends, which lost 5 bases and 0 bases, there was a span of 23 bases. From germline, CDR1 is SEHNR and CDR2 FQNEAQ (reference sequence). This CDR3 comprises 19 residues. This CDR3 reads CASSGTGREGQYSYNEQFF. CDR3 DNA: TGTGCCAGCAGCGGGACAGGACGGGAGGGCCAGTACTCCTACAATGAGCAGTTCTTC.

This CDR3 is CASSFQGIYNEQFF. CDR3 sequence (DNA): TGCGCCAGCAGCTTCCAGGGGATCTACAATGAGCAGTTCTTC. This chain links TRBV5-1 with TRBJ2-1, with TRBD1 as a possible D gene (6 bases). The germline V gene has CDR1 SGHRS and CDR2 YFSETQ. This CDR3 contains 14 residues. The germline V and J ends were trimmed by 2 bases and 3 bases, with 9 bases remaining between them.

This clonotype was counted between two and nine times. In nucleotides, the CDR3 is TGTGCCAGCAGTTACGTAGCGGGAGATTTCATTTACGAGCAGTACTTC. Its translation: CASSYVAGDFIYEQYF. V usage is TRBV27 and J usage is TRBJ2-7; 9 bases align to TRBD2. Germline CDR1 and CDR2: MNHEY and SMNVEV (reference sequence). V was pared by 4 bases and J by 4 bases, with 11 bases of the junction left unmatched. The CDR3 runs to 16 residues.

V and J are TRBV28 and TRBJ2-7; tentatively, D is TRBD2 (7 bases). The ends were cut back, 5 bases at V and 5 bases at J, with 16 bases in the middle. Looked up from germline, CDR1 is MDHEN and CDR2 is SYDVKM. The CDR3 runs to 14 residues. The CDR3 loop reads CASSGGGSLDEQYF. The CDR3 nucleotides are TGTGCCAGCAGTGGGGGCGGGAGTCTCGACGAGCAGTACTTC.

This clonotype was found a few times. The V gene is TRBV6-2 or TRBV6-3, the J gene TRBJ2-6; D not resolved. The CDR3 contains 16 residues. Deletions cut 4 bases from V and 0 bases from J, with 10 bases between. The germline CDR1 and CDR2 sequences are MNHEY and SVGEGT. CDR3 in amino acids: CASSSLPDSGANVLTF. The CDR3 DNA sequence: TGTGCCAGCAGTTCCCTCCCGGACTCTGGGGCCAACGTCCTGACTTTC.

A few counts support this clonotype. The chain links TRBV12-3 or TRBV12-4 to TRBJ1-5; no clear D gene. The CDR3 length is 13 residues. The V and J ends lost 6 bases and 0 bases respectively, with 6 bases between them. CDR3 DNA: TGTGCCAGCAGCCCGAGTAGCAATCAGCCCCAGCATTTT. Translation gives CASSPSSNQPQHF.

The chain has TRBV19 and TRBJ1-5; TRBD1 might be the D (6 bases). The germline gives CDR1 LNHDA, CDR2 SQIVND (reference sequence). Trimming removed 3 bases from V and 1 base from J, with 7 bases in between. The length of the CDR3 is 14 residues. CDR3 sequence reads: CASSMGHSNQPQHF. The CDR3 coding sequence is TGTGCCAGTAGTATGGGACACAGCAATCAGCCCCAGCATTTT.

The V and J genes are TRBV6-5 and TRBJ2-5; 14 positions match TRBD2. The J call may not be correct, given that the DNA end is closer to TRBJ2-7. Germline CDR1 is MNHEY and CDR2 is SVGAGI. This CDR3 spans 20 amino acids. CDR3 DNA sequence: TGTGCCAGCAGTTACTCGTGGGGACAGGGAGGACTAGCGGGGGGCTACGAGCAGTACTTC. Protein product: CASSYSWGQGGLAGGYEQYF.

This clonotype was observed many times. The gene calls are TRBV6-2 or TRBV6-3 and TRBJ2-5; a weak D match, TRBD1 (6 bases). Trimming shortened V by 6 bases and J by 10 bases, and 18 bases separated the two germline ends. Germline lookup yields CDR1 MNHEY and CDR2 SVGEGT. The CDR3 length is 13 residues. The CDR3 coding sequence is TGTGCCAGCAGCCGAATGACAGGAACGGGCCAGTACTTC. This translates into CASSRMTGTGQYF.

A word on this clonotype: At one boundary the junction diverges from the germline segment, which might be a read error. The chain has TRBV6-1 and TRBJ2-3, with D tentatively TRBD2 (5 bases). Per the germline V gene, CDR1 is MNHNS and CDR2 is SASEGT. This CDR3 contains 17 residues. The CDR3 DNA reads as TGTGCCTGCAGGAAAGAGGGAACCGTATATAGCACAGATACGCAGTATTTT. Translating gives CACRKEGTVYSTDTQYF.

This clonotype appeared a few times. The rearrangement joins TRBV10-3 to TRBJ2-5, with D perhaps TRBD1 (6 bases). This CDR3 is 17 amino acids long. V was cut by 4 bases and J by 0 bases, with 18 bases left in between. Germline CDR1 and CDR2: ENHRY and SYGVKD. CDR3 in amino acids: CAISGPTQGVYQETQYF. In DNA form, the CDR3 reads TGTGCCATCAGTGGGCCCACACAGGGAGTGTACCAAGAGACCCAGTACTTC.

In this sample, this clonotype turned up a few times. DNA of the CDR3: TGTGCCAGCAGCGAGAGGGCCGGCTCTGGGGCCAACGTCCTGACTTTC. Amino acids: CASSERAGSGANVLTF. The chain combines TRBV7-6 with TRBJ2-6, with a weak D call TRBD2 (5 bases). V was pared by 5 bases and J by 0 bases, with 11 bases between. The CDR3 length is 16 residues. Germline V gene lookup returns CDR1 SGHVS and CDR2 FNYEAQ.

A single count supports this clonotype. The chain's CDR3 is CASSQPGTETPYEQYF. The DNA of the CDR3 is TGTGCCAGCAGCCAACCAGGGACAGAGACACCCTACGAGCAGTACTTC. This chain joins TRBV3-1 and TRBJ2-7, with 7 bases that match TRBD1. Per the germline V gene, CDR1 is LGHDT and CDR2 is YNNKEL (reference sequence). With V trimmed by 2 bases and J by 2 bases, 9 bases remained unmatched. This CDR3 has 16 residues.

V usage is TRBV9 and J usage is TRBJ2-7, with D maybe TRBD2 (6 bases). The germline CDR1 and CDR2 sequences are SGDLS and YYNGEE. V dropped 0 bases and J dropped 4 bases, with 14 bases sitting between them. The length of the CDR3 is 15 residues. This CDR3 reads CASSVGGAGSYEQYF. The CDR3 DNA sequence: TGTGCCAGCAGCGTAGGAGGGGCGGGGTCTTACGAGCAGTACTTC.

The chain recombines TRBV6-5 with TRBJ2-3; TRBD2 matches at 9 bases. CDR1 MNHEY and CDR2 SVGAGI come from the germline V gene. CDR3 length equals 16 residues. V was clipped by 1 base and J by 3 bases; unmatched bases: 5. The CDR3 sequence is CASSYWASGDTDTQYF. The DNA for the CDR3 is TGTGCCAGCAGTTACTGGGCTAGCGGGGATACAGATACGCAGTATTTT.

This clonotype was recorded many times. The chain recombines TRBV10-3 with TRBJ2-7; TRBD2 aligns across 9 bases. The V and J ends lost 6 bases and 4 bases, in that order; junction bases with no gene match: 7. CDR3 length equals 14 residues. The V gene's germline CDR1 is ENHRY and CDR2 SYGVKD. In DNA, the CDR3 is TGTGCCATCAGGCTCGCGGGAGGGTCGTACGAGCAGTACTTC. The encoded protein is CAIRLAGGSYEQYF.

In this sample, this clonotype turned up a few times. This chain links TRBV6-5 with TRBJ2-7, with 8 bases aligning to TRBD2. CDR3 size: 16 residues. In germline, CDR1 is MNHEY, CDR2 SVGAGI. V trimming: 4 bases; J trimming: 5 bases; junction bases outside the gene matches: 13. The CDR3 here is CASSSQPGVAGNEQYF. The CDR3, as DNA: TGTGCCAGCAGTTCCCAACCCGGGGTAGCGGGAAACGAGCAGTACTTC.

The V call is TRBV28, the J call TRBJ1-2, with D tentatively TRBD1 (5 bases). CDR1 and CDR2 (germline): MDHEN, SYDVKM. V was shortened by 2 bases and J by 2 bases, with 9 bases between the two germline ends. The CDR3 sequence is 14 residues long. This chain's CDR3 is CASSLDSENYGYTF. The DNA of the CDR3 is TGTGCCAGCAGTTTAGACAGTGAAAACTATGGCTACACCTTC.

Note on this clonotype: One end of the junction does not line up with germline, which may come from a read error. The chain recombines TRBV6-2 or TRBV6-3 with TRBJ1-1; D not resolved. The CDR3 extends over 12 amino acids. The germline V gene encodes CDR1 MNHEY and CDR2 SVGEGT. CDR3 nucleotides: TGTGCCAGCAGGTACTTGAACACTGAAGCTTTCTTT. This translates into CASRYLNTEAFF.

This chain joins TRBV10-1 and TRBJ2-1, with 8 bases lining up with TRBD1. V gave up 5 bases and J gave up 5 bases; unmatched junction bases: 8. From germline, CDR1 is WNHNN and CDR2 SYGVQD (reference sequence). The CDR3 consists of 15 residues. The CDR3 nucleotides read TGCGCCAGCAGTCACCTGGACAGGGTAGACAATGAGCAGTTCTTC. The encoded protein is CASSHLDRVDNEQFF.

This clonotype was counted only a few times. The chain combines TRBV15 with TRBJ2-3; the D is unclear. The CDR3 is made up of 14 amino acids. Per germline, CDR1 LNHNV and CDR2 YYDKDF (reference sequence). Trimming shortened V by 5 bases and J by 0 bases, and 9 bases separated the two germline ends. DNA for the CDR3: TGTGCCACCAGCGGCCTGGCTAGCACAGATACGCAGTATTTT. Amino acids: CATSGLASTDTQYF.

V is TRBV7-2 and J is TRBJ2-3; 9 positions match TRBD2. J gave up 4 bases and V 1 base, and 6 bases lay outside the gene matches. The CDR3 is 16 residues long. Germline V gives CDR1 SGHTA, CDR2 FQGNSA. The DNA of the CDR3 is TGTGCCAGCAGCTTAGAAGCGGGGGGTGTTGCAGATACGCAGTATTTT. Its translation: CASSLEAGGVADTQYF.

DNA for the CDR3: TGTGCCAGCACTCCTAGCGGGAGGGCGCCGGACGAGCAGTACTTC. It translates to CASTPSGRAPDEQYF. The chain uses TRBV6-5 and TRBJ2-5, with 12 nucleotides matching TRBD2. The J call may be incorrect, as the DNA end agrees better with TRBJ2-7. There are 15 residues in the CDR3. The V gene's germline CDR1 is MNHEY and CDR2 SVGAGI.

The chain employs TRBV7-8 and TRBJ1-1; perhaps TRBD1 as D (6 bases). The germline CDR1 and CDR2 sequences are SGHVS and FQNEAQ. Deletions cut 6 bases from V and 3 bases from J, with 14 bases between. The CDR3 runs to 14 residues. The CDR3 here is CASRTKQGDTEAFF. For the CDR3, the DNA is TGTGCCAGCAGGACTAAACAGGGTGACACTGAAGCTTTCTTT.

As regards this clonotype: This may stem from a read error, because a much larger clone lies one nucleotide away. CDR3 protein: CASSRGLGNEQFF. The CDR3 region has the DNA TGTGCCAGCAGCCGGGGACTAGGGAATGAGCAGTTCTTC. The V call is TRBV12-3 or TRBV12-4, the J call TRBJ2-1; 8 nucleotides line up with TRBD2. Losses at the gene ends were 6 bases for V and 7 bases for J; bases not matched to a gene: 5. This CDR3 has 13 residues.

The chain recombines TRBV2 with TRBJ2-7; tentatively, D is TRBD2 (6 bases). There are 13 residues in the CDR3. Per the germline V gene, CDR1 is SNHLY and CDR2 is FYNNEI. The V gene lost 7 bases and the J gene lost 2 bases, with 12 bases spanning the gap. CDR3 residues: CASISGSAYEQYF. For the CDR3, the DNA is TGTGCCAGCATTAGCGGTTCAGCCTACGAGCAGTACTTC.

The rearrangement uses TRBV25-1 and TRBJ2-7; no firm D call. The CDR3 consists of 15 residues. CDR1 MGHDK and CDR2 SYGVNS come from the germline V gene. The V end lost 3 bases, the J end lost 2 bases, and 14 bases lay between the germline ends. In DNA, the CDR3 is TGTGCCAGCAGTGATCTAGGGCACAAACCCTACGAGCAGTACTTC. This sequence encodes CASSDLGHKPYEQYF.